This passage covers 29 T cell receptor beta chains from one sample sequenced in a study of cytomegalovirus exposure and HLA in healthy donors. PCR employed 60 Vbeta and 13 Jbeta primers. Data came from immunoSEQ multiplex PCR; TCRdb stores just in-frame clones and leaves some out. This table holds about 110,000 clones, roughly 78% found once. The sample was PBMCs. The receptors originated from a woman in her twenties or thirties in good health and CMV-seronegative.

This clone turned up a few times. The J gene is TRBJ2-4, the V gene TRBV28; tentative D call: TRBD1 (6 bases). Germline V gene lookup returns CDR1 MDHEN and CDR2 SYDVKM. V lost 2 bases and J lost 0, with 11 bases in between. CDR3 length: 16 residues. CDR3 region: CASSLRQVIAKNIQYF. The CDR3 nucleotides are TGTGCCAGCAGTTTAAGACAGGTGATAGCCAAAAACATTCAGTACTTC.

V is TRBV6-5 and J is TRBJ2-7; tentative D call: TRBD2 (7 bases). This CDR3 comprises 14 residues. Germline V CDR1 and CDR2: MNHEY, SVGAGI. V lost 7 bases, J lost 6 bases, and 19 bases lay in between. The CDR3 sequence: CASTPGGGQPEQYF. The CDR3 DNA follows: TGTGCCAGCACACCTGGGGGGGGCCAACCCGAGCAGTACTTC.

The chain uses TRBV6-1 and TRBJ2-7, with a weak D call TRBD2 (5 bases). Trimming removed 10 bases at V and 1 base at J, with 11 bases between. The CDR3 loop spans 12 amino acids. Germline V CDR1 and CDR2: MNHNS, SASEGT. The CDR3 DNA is TGTGCCATAGGGAGTCCGTCCTACGAGCAGTACTTC. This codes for CAIGSPSYEQYF.

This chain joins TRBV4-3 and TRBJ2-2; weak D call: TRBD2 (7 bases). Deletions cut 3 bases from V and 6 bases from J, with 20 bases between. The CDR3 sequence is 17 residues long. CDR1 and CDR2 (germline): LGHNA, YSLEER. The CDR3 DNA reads TGCGCCAGCAGCCAGAGTAGTGGGGGGGCCTTCGCCGGGGAGCTGTTTTTT. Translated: CASSQSSGGAFAGELFF.

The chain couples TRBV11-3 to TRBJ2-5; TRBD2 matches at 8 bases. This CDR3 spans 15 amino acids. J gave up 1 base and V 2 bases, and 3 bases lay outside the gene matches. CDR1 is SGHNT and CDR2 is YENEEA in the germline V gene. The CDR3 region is CASSLNSGGQETQYF. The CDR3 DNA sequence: TGTGCCAGCAGCTTAAACAGCGGGGGCCAAGAGACCCAGTACTTC.

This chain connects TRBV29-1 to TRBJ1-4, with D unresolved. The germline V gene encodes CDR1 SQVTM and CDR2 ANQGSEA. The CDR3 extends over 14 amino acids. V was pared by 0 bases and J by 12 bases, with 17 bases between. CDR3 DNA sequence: TGCAGCGTTGAAGATCGGCAGGTTGGAAAGGAACTGTTTTTT. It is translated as CSVEDRQVGKELFF. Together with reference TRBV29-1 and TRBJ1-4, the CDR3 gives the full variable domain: SAVISQKPSRDICQRGTSLTIQCQVDSQVTMMFWYRQQPGQSLTLIATANQGSEATYESGFVIDKFPISRPNLTFSTLTVSNMSPEDSSIYLCSVEDRQVGKELFFGSGTQLSVL.

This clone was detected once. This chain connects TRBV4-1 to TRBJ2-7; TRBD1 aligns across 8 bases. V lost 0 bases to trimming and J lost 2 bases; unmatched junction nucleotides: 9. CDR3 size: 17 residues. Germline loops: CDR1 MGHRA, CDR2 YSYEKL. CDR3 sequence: CASSQDPIQGAPYEQYF. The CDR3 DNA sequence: TGCGCCAGCAGCCAAGATCCGATTCAGGGGGCCCCCTACGAGCAGTACTTC.

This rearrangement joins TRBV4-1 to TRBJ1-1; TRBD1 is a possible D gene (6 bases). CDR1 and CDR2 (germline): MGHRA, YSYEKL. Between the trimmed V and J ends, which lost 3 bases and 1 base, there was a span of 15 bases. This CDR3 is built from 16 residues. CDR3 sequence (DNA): TGCGCCAGCAGCCAGCTTTTGGGGGCAAGGAACACTGAAGCTTTCTTT. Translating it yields CASSQLLGARNTEAFF.

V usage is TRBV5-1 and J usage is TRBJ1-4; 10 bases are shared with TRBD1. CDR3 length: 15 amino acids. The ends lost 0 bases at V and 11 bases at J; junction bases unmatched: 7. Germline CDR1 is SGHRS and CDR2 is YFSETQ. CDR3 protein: CASSLGAGTGAKLFF. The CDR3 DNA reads TGCGCCAGCAGCTTGGGAGCCGGGACAGGGGCTAAACTGTTTTTT. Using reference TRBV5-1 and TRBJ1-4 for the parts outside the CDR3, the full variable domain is KAGVTQTPRYLIKTRGQQVTLSCSPISGHRSVSWYQQTPGQGLQFLFEYFSETQRNKGNFPGRFSGRQFSNSRSEMNVSTLELGDSALYLCASSLGAGTGAKLFFGSGTQLSVL.

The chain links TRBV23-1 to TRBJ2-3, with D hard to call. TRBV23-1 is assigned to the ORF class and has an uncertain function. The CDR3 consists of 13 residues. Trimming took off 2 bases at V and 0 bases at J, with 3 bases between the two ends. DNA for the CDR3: TGCGCCAGCAGTCAACCAAGCACAGATACGCAGTATTTT. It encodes CASSQPSTDTQYF.

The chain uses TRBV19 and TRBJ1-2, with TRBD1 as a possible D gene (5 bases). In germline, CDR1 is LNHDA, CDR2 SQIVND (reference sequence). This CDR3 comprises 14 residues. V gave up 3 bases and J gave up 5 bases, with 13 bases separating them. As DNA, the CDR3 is TGTGCCAGTAGTATCGGGCAGGGCGGATATGGCTACACCTTC. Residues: CASSIGQGGYGYTF.

CDR3 amino acids: CAWRLAGVLGQETQYF. CDR3 DNA: TGTGCCTGGCGACTAGCGGGAGTTCTCGGCCAAGAGACCCAGTACTTC. The rearrangement links TRBV30 to TRBJ2-5, with 12 bases matching TRBD2. Germline V gene sequence: CDR1 GTSNPN, CDR2 SVGIG (reference sequence). With 5 bases clipped from V and 1 base from J, the junction kept 8 bases outside the gene matches. This CDR3 region has 16 residues.

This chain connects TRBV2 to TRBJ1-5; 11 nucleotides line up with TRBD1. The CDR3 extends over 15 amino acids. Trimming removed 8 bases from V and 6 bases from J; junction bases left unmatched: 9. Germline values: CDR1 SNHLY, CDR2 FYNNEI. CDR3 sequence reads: CASGDRGNLGQPQHF. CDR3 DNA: TGTGCCAGCGGGGACAGGGGGAACCTGGGTCAGCCCCAGCATTTT. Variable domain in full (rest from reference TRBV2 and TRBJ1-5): EPEVTQTPSHQVTQMGQEVILRCVPISNHLYFYWYRQILGQKVEFLVSFYNNEISEKSEIFDDQFSVERPDGSNFTLKIRSTKLEDSAMYFCASGDRGNLGQPQHFGDGTRLSIL.

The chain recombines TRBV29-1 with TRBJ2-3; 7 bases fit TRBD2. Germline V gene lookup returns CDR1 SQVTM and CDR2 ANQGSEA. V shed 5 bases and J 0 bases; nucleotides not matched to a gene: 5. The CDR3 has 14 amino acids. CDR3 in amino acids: CSVRAGPSTDTQYF. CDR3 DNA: TGCAGCGTTAGAGCGGGACCTAGCACAGATACGCAGTATTTT.

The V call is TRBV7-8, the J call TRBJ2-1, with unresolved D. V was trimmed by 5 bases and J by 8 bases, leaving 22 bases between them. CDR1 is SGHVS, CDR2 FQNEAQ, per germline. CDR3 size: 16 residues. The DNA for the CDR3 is TGTGCCAGCAGCCCCCGCCCGGGTGGCCTAGGTCATGAGCAGTTCTTC. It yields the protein CASSPRPGGLGHEQFF. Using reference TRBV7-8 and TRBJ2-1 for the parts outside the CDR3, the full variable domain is GAGVSQSPRYKVAKRGQDVALRCDPISGHVSLFWYQQALGQGPEFLTYFQNEAQLDKSGLPSDRFFAERPEGSVSTLKIQRTQQEDSAVYLCASSPRPGGLGHEQFFGPGTRLTVL.

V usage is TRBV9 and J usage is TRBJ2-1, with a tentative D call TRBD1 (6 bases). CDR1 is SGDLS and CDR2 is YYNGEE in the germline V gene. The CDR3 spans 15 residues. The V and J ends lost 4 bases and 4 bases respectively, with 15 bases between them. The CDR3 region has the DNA TGTGCCAGCAGCCCCGCAGGGGAACCTTACAATGAGCAGTTCTTC. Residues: CASSPAGEPYNEQFF.

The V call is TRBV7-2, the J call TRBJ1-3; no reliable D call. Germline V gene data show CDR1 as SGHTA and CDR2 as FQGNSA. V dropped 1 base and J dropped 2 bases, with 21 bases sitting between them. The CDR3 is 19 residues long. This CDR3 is CASSLGHPRPGGPGNTIYF. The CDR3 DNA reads TGTGCCAGCAGCTTAGGCCATCCTCGCCCGGGAGGGCCTGGAAACACCATATATTTT.

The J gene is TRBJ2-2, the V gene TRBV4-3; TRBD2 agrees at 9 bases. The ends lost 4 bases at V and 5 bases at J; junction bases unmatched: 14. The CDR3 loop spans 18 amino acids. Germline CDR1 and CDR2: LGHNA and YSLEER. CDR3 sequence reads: CASSPQMGAGGRTGELFF. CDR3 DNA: TGCGCCAGCAGCCCACAGATGGGGGCGGGAGGGCGGACCGGGGAGCTGTTTTTT.

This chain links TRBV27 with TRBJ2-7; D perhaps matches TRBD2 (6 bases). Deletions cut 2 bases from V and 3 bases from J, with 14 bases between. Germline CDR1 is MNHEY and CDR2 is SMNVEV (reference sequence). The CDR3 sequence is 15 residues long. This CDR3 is CASSLSVSGNYEQYF. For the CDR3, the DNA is TGTGCCAGCAGTTTAAGTGTTAGCGGTAACTACGAGCAGTACTTC.

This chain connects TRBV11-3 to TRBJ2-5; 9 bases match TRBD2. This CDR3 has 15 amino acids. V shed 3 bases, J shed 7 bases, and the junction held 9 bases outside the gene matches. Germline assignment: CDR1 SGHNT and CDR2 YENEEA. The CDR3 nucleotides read TGTGCCAGCAGCTTTACTTTAGCGGGAGACTTGACCCAGTACTTC. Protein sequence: CASSFTLAGDLTQYF.

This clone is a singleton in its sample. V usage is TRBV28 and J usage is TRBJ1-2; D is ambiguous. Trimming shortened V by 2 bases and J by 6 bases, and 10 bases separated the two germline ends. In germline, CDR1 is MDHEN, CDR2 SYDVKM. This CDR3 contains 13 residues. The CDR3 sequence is CASSLAFRDGYTF. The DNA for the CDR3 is TGTGCCAGCAGTTTAGCGTTTCGGGATGGCTACACCTTC.

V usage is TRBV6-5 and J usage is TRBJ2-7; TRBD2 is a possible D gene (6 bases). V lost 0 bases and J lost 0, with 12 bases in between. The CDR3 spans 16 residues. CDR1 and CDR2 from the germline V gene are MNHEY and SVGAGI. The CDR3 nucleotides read TGTGCCAGCAGTTACTCAGGTGGAGGGAGCTCCTACGAGCAGTACTTC. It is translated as CASSYSGGGSSYEQYF.

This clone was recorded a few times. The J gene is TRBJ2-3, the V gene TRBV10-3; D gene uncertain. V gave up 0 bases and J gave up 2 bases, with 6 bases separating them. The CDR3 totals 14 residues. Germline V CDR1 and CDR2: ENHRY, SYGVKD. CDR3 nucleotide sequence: TGTGCCATCAGTGAGTCCCTACCCACAGATACGCAGTATTTT. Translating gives CAISESLPTDTQYF.

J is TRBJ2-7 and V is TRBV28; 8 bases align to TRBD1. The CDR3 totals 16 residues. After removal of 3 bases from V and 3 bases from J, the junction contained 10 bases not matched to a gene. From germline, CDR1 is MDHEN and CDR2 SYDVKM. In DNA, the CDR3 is TGTGCCAGCAGTTTTTCCGGACAGGGAACCAACTACGAGCAGTACTTC. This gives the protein CASSFSGQGTNYEQYF.

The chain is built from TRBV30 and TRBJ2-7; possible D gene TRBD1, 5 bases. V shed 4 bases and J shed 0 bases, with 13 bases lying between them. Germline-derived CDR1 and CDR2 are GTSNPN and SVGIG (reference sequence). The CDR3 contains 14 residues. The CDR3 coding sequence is TGTGCCTGGATCTGGGGCAGGGACTCCTACGAGCAGTACTTC. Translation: CAWIWGRDSYEQYF.

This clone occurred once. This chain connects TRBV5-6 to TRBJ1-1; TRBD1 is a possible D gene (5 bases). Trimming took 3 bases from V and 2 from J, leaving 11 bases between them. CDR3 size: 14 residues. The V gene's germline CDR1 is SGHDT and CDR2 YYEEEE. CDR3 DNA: TGTGCCAGCAGCTGGGACGGGGGAAACACTGAAGCTTTCTTT. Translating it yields CASSWDGGNTEAFF.

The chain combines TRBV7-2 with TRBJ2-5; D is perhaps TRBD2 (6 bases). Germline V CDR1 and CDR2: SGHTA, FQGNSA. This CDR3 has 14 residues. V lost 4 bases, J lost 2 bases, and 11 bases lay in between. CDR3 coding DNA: TGTGCCAGCAGCTACGCGGGGCGTCAAGAGACCCAGTACTTC. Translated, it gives CASSYAGRQETQYF. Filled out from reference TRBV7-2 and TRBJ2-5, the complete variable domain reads GAGVSQSPSNKVTEKGKDVELRCDPISGHTALYWYRQSLGQGLEFLIYFQGNSAPDKSGLPSDRFSAERTGGSVSTLTIQRTQQEDSAVYLCASSYAGRQETQYFGPGTRLLVL.

CDR3 sequence (DNA): TGTGCCAGCAAAGTGAAGGGGGAACAGATGTATGGCTACACCTTC. This sequence encodes CASKVKGEQMYGYTF. This chain connects TRBV6-1 to TRBJ1-2; D may be TRBD1 (6 bases). In germline, CDR1 is MNHNS, CDR2 SASEGT. Trimming left V 7 bases short and J 5 bases short, with 20 bases between. The CDR3 runs to 15 residues.

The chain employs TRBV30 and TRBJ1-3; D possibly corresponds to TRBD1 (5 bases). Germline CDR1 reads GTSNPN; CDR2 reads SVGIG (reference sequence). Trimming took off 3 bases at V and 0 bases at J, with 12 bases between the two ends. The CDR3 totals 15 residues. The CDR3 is CAWRGRALSGNTIYF. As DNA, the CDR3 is TGTGCCTGGAGAGGCAGGGCCCTCTCTGGAAACACCATATATTTT.